Following are 28 T cell receptor beta chains from one sample sequenced in a study of blood T cell repertoires in COVID-19. Here immunoSEQ multiplex PCR was the method, and the copy in TCRdb shows in-frame clones only, minus some. The data show roughly 200,000 clones, 85% seen once. Sample: PBMCs or T cells enriched from blood (not recorded which). These receptors were obtained from a man aged 35 to 55 who had recovered from COVID-19.

The genes are TRBV30 and TRBJ1-4, with 9 bases matching TRBD1. The CDR3 extends over 15 amino acids. V was pared by 3 bases and J by 2 bases, with 4 bases of the junction left unmatched. Germline CDR1 reads GTSNPN; CDR2 reads SVGIG (reference sequence). DNA of the CDR3: TGTGCCTGGAGAGAACAGGGGGCGACTAATGAAAAACTGTTTTTT. Translating it yields CAWREQGATNEKLFF.

CDR3 coding DNA: TGTGCCAGCAGCTTAGCCACGCGGAGCACAGATACGCAGTATTTT. Its protein is CASSLATRSTDTQYF. The J gene is TRBJ2-3, the V gene TRBV7-9; D not certain. Per germline, CDR1 SEHNR and CDR2 FQNEAQ (reference sequence). CDR3 length: 15 residues. The V and J ends lost 0 bases and 0 bases respectively, with 7 bases between them.

This clone was detected only once. The CDR3 loop reads CASSVEVGPSYEQYF. DNA of the CDR3: TGTGCCAGCAGCGTAGAGGTGGGGCCATCCTACGAGCAGTACTTC. This rearrangement joins TRBV9 to TRBJ2-7; D might be TRBD1 (5 bases). V lost 0 bases, J lost 1 base, and 11 bases lay in between. Germline assignment: CDR1 SGDLS and CDR2 YYNGEE. The CDR3 has 15 residues.

V gene TRBV30 combines with J gene TRBJ2-7, with a tentative D call TRBD2 (5 bases). The CDR3 is made up of 11 amino acids. With 1 base removed from V and 6 bases from J, the gap between germline ends came to 7 bases. Germline V gene data show CDR1 as GTSNPN and CDR2 as SVGIG (reference sequence). CDR3 sequence (DNA): TGTGCCTGGAGTGAGGAGGTCGAGCAGTACTTC. This sequence encodes CAWSEEVEQYF.

This chain uses TRBV11-3 with TRBJ2-1; 11 nucleotides line up with TRBD2. Germline V gene lookup returns CDR1 SGHNT and CDR2 YENEEA. V trimming: 5 bases; J trimming: 8 bases; junction bases outside the gene matches: 8. The CDR3 spans 15 residues. This CDR3 reads CASSPLGTSGDEQFF. The CDR3 nucleotides read TGTGCCAGCAGCCCCCTTGGGACTAGCGGCGATGAGCAGTTCTTC.

The count of this clone is one. This chain uses TRBV6-5 with TRBJ2-7, with 11 bases lining up with TRBD2. The CDR3 has 15 amino acids. Germline-derived CDR1 and CDR2 are MNHEY and SVGAGI. Losses at the gene ends were 10 bases for V and 2 bases for J; bases not matched to a gene: 10. The CDR3 spells CATLTSGSWTYEQYF. Here the CDR3 DNA reads TGTGCCACCCTAACTAGCGGGAGTTGGACCTACGAGCAGTACTTC.

The chain uses TRBV19 and TRBJ2-5; D perhaps matches TRBD2 (5 bases). Between the trimmed V and J ends, which lost 1 base and 5 bases, there was a span of 8 bases. Germline CDR1 and CDR2: LNHDA and SQIVND (reference sequence). This CDR3 spans 13 amino acids. The CDR3 loop reads CASSIAGEETQYF. CDR3 in DNA: TGTGCCAGTAGTATAGCTGGGGAGGAGACCCAGTACTTC.

This chain connects TRBV18 to TRBJ2-7; TRBD2 agrees at 13 bases. The CDR3 spans 13 residues. The V gene end was trimmed by 6 bases and the J gene end by 5 bases; junction bases not matched to a gene: 1. Germline CDR1 and CDR2: KGHSH and LQKENI. The CDR3 nucleotides are TGTGCCAGCTCCGGACTAGCGGGAGACGAGCAGTACTTC. Its translation: CASSGLAGDEQYF.

This chain joins TRBV19 and TRBJ2-1; 10 nucleotides match TRBD2. The CDR3 covers 17 residues. CDR1 and CDR2 from the germline V gene are LNHDA and SQIVND (reference sequence). Trimming at V came to 6 bases and at J to 0 bases, leaving 8 bases not matched to a gene. The DNA of the CDR3 is TGTGCCAGTAGCCCGGGACTAGCGTTCAGCTCCTACAATGAGCAGTTCTTC. Translated: CASSPGLAFSSYNEQFF.

CDR3: CASSVTSGNGGELFF. The CDR3 nucleotides are TGTGCCAGCAGCGTGACTAGCGGGAACGGCGGGGAGCTGTTTTTT. This sequence joins TRBV11-2 and TRBJ2-2; 11 bases fit TRBD2. CDR1 SGHAT and CDR2 FQNNGV come from the germline V gene. The junction had 6 bases not matched to a gene; V was cut back by 5 bases and J by 7 bases. There are 15 residues in the CDR3.

The chain employs TRBV5-1 and TRBJ1-3; weak D call: TRBD1 (6 bases). The CDR3 totals 18 residues. Trimming pared 1 base from V and 0 bases from J, leaving 17 bases between. CDR1 and CDR2 (germline): SGHRS, YFSETQ. The CDR3 coding sequence is TGCGCCAGCAGCTTGAGCGCGGCAGGGGTTAACTCTGGAAACACCATATATTTT. Its translation is CASSLSAAGVNSGNTIYF. Supplemented by reference TRBV5-1 and TRBJ1-3, the full variable domain reads KAGVTQTPRYLIKTRGQQVTLSCSPISGHRSVSWYQQTPGQGLQFLFEYFSETQRNKGNFPGRFSGRQFSNSRSEMNVSTLELGDSALYLCASSLSAAGVNSGNTIYFGEGSWLTVV.

This chain joins TRBV6-1 and TRBJ1-1, with 8 bases that match TRBD1. V gave up 4 bases and J gave up 4 bases; unmatched junction bases: 17. The CDR3 totals 18 residues. CDR1 MNHNS and CDR2 SASEGT come from the germline V gene. CDR3 sequence reads: CASSGPGQVMGGGTEAFF. As DNA, the CDR3 is TGTGCCAGCAGTGGTCCGGGACAGGTGATGGGGGGGGGCACTGAAGCTTTCTTT.

This sequence joins TRBV5-6 and TRBJ2-7; a weak D match, TRBD1 (6 bases). The germline V and J ends were trimmed by 2 bases and 4 bases, with 7 bases remaining between them. The CDR3 is made up of 12 amino acids. Germline CDR1 SGHDT, CDR2 YYEEEE. The CDR3 protein is CASSLQGYEQYF. Here the CDR3 DNA reads TGTGCCAGCAGCTTACAGGGATACGAGCAGTACTTC.

The rearrangement joins TRBV19 to TRBJ1-1, with no clear D. The germline CDR1 and CDR2 sequences are LNHDA and SQIVND (reference sequence). CDR3 length: 16 amino acids. The V end lost 0 bases, the J end lost 3 bases, and 14 bases lay between the germline ends. CDR3 amino acids: CASSIDERVRDTEAFF. DNA of the CDR3: TGTGCCAGTAGTATAGACGAGAGGGTGAGAGACACTGAAGCTTTCTTT.

J is TRBJ2-1 and V is TRBV11-1; 7 bases agree with TRBD1. CDR1 is SGHAT, CDR2 FQDESV, per germline (reference sequence). V shed 3 bases, J shed 6 bases, and the junction held 5 bases outside the gene matches. CDR3 length: 14 residues. CDR3 protein: CASSLATGVNEQFF. DNA for the CDR3: TGTGCCAGCAGCTTGGCCACAGGGGTCAATGAGCAGTTCTTC.

The chain carries TRBV19 and TRBJ2-7; D possibly corresponds to TRBD2 (6 bases). This CDR3 comprises 15 residues. Looked up from germline, CDR1 is LNHDA and CDR2 is SQIVND (reference sequence). V gave up 1 base and J gave up 2 bases, with 12 bases separating them. In nucleotides, the CDR3 is TGTGCCAGTAGTATAGTCTACGGGGGAACCTACGAGCAGTACTTC. Protein sequence: CASSIVYGGTYEQYF.

A word on this clone: Its ends do not fully match the called genes, so a read error is possible. CDR3 in amino acids: CASSPGGETVLLF. The CDR3 DNA follows: TGTGCCAGCAGCCCCGGAGGGGAGACTGTCCTCCTCTTC. The chain uses TRBV9 and TRBJ2-1; D may be TRBD2 (6 bases). The CDR3 spans 13 residues. The V gene's germline CDR1 is SGDLS and CDR2 YYNGEE.

The chain uses TRBV7-3 and TRBJ2-7; 12 bases map to TRBD2. CDR1 is SGHTA and CDR2 is FQGTGA in the germline V gene. The CDR3 runs to 17 residues. The V and J ends lost 0 bases and 3 bases, in that order; junction bases with no gene match: 6. The CDR3 reads CASSLTWPSGRGYEQYF. The CDR3 DNA follows: TGTGCCAGCAGCTTAACATGGCCTAGCGGGAGGGGCTACGAGCAGTACTTC.

About this clone itself: At one end the junction does not follow the germline gene, possibly because of a read error. The J gene is TRBJ2-7, the V gene TRBV30, with 7 bases lining up with TRBD1. Germline V lookup: CDR1 GTSNPN, CDR2 SVGIG (reference sequence). The CDR3 covers 14 residues. In DNA form, the CDR3 reads TGTGTCTGGACCTCTCCAGGGGGTAGCTACGAGCAGTACTTC. It encodes CVWTSPGGSYEQYF.

The rearrangement links TRBV27 to TRBJ1-4, with D possibly TRBD1 on 6 matching bases. CDR3 length: 15 amino acids. V was trimmed by 6 bases and J by 14 bases, leaving 25 bases between them. The V gene's germline CDR1 is MNHEY and CDR2 SMNVEV (reference sequence). The DNA of the CDR3 is TGTGCCAGCAGCCTCGGGGGCCCGGGGGGTATTGGGCTGTTTTTT. This gives the protein CASSLGGPGGIGLFF.

This chain joins TRBV5-1 and TRBJ2-7; the D is unclear. V was trimmed by 2 bases and J by 2 bases, leaving 20 bases between them. The germline gives CDR1 SGHRS, CDR2 YFSETQ. This CDR3 spans 17 amino acids. The CDR3 reads CASSFKTLADSTYEQYF. DNA of the CDR3: TGCGCCAGCAGCTTCAAGACGCTGGCGGATTCCACCTACGAGCAGTACTTC.

V gene TRBV3-1 (or the pseudogene TRBV3-2) combines with J gene TRBJ2-7, with D unclear. The CDR3 runs 13 residues. Trimming removed 1 base from V and 4 bases from J, with 8 bases in between. The germline gives CDR1 LGHDT, CDR2 YNNKEL (reference sequence). CDR3 sequence: CASSQVLEYEQYF. The CDR3 DNA reads as TGTGCCAGCAGCCAAGTCCTTGAGTACGAGCAGTACTTC.

Remarks on this clone: The same CDR3 can be traced to other DNA sequences in this sample. The chain has TRBV2 and TRBJ2-1; D possibly corresponds to TRBD2 (6 bases). The CDR3 length is 13 residues. V lost 6 bases to trimming and J lost 4 bases, with 10 bases between them. Germline V gives CDR1 SNHLY, CDR2 FYNNEI. CDR3 DNA: TGTGCCAGCAGGGGGGGAGCTTACAATGAGCAGTTCTTC. Its translation: CASRGGAYNEQFF.

The rearrangement links TRBV18 to TRBJ2-6; D unclear. V was clipped by 4 bases and J by 0 bases, with 7 bases between them. The length of the CDR3 is 15 residues. Germline V gene sequence: CDR1 KGHSH, CDR2 LQKENI. CDR3: CASSLPRSGANVLTF. The CDR3 DNA reads as TGTGCCAGCTCACTACCTCGCTCTGGGGCCAACGTCCTGACTTTC.

Details on this clone: This specimen includes other DNA sequences encoding the same CDR3. This chain joins TRBV9 and TRBJ1-5, with D perhaps matching TRBD1 (5 bases). The germline CDR1 and CDR2 sequences are SGDLS and YYNGEE. V lost 0 bases, J lost 7 bases, and 11 bases lay in between. CDR3 length equals 14 residues. The CDR3 DNA sequence: TGTGCCAGCAGCGTAGGGACCGGGGGACAGCCCCAGCATTTT. This codes for CASSVGTGGQPQHF.

The chain recombines TRBV28 with TRBJ2-1; 9 bases fit TRBD1. Per the germline V gene, CDR1 is MDHEN and CDR2 is SYDVKM. The CDR3 runs 15 residues. J lost 10 bases, V lost 2 bases, and 9 bases had no gene match. The CDR3 DNA is TGTGCCAGCAGTTTAACCGCACCGGGACAGGGAGAGCAGTTCTTC. Encoded protein: CASSLTAPGQGEQFF. Combining the CDR3 with reference TRBV28 and TRBJ2-1 gives the whole variable domain DVKVTQSSRYLVKRTGEKVFLECVQDMDHENMFWYRQDPGLGLRLIYFSYDVKMKEKGDIPEGYSVSREKKERFSLILESASTNQTSMYLCASSLTAPGQGEQFFGPGTRLTVL.

This clone was recorded only once. CDR3 nucleotides: TGCAGCGTCCCTGGGGACACCCTCTCCGGGGAGCTGTTTTTT. It yields the protein CSVPGDTLSGELFF. V usage is TRBV29-1 and J usage is TRBJ2-2; possibly TRBD1 for D (6 bases). V lost 6 bases and J 6 bases, leaving 17 bases between the germline ends. CDR3 length equals 14 residues. Germline V gene lookup returns CDR1 SQVTM and CDR2 ANQGSEA.

The chain links TRBV4-1 to TRBJ2-2; 8 nucleotides match TRBD2. The CDR3 consists of 18 residues. V dropped 6 bases and J dropped 1; count of bases not matched to a gene: 13. Germline V gene sequence: CDR1 MGHRA, CDR2 YSYEKL. CDR3 DNA sequence: TGCGCCAGCAGACGGATCATTAGCGGGATGGGGAACACCGGGGAGCTGTTTTTT. It is translated as CASRRIISGMGNTGELFF.